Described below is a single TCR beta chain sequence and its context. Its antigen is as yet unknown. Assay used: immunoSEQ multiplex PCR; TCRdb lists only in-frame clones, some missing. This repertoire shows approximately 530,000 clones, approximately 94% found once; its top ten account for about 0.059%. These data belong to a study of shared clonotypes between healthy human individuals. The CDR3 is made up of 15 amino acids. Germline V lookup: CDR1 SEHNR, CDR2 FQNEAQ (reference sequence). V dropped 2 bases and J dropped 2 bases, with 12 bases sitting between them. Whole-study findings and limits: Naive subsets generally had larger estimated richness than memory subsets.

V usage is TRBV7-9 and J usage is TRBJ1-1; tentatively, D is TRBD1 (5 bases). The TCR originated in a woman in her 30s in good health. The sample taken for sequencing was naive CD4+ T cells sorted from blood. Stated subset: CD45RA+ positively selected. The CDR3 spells CASSLMGPGNTEAFF. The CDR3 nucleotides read TGTGCCAGCAGCTTAATGGGGCCGGGAAACACTGAAGCTTTCTTT.